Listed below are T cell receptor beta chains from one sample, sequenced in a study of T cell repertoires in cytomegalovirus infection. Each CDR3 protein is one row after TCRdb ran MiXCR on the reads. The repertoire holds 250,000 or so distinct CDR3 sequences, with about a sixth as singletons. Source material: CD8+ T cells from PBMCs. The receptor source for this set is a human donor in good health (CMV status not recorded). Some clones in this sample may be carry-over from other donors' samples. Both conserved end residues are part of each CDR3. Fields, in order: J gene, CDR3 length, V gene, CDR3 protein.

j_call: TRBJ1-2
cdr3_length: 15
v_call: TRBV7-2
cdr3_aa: CASSLAGTGDDGYTF

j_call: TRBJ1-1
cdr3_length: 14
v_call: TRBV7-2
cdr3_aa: CASSLGTWNTEAFF

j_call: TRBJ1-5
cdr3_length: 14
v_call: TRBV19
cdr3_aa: CASSNGQGPSPQHF

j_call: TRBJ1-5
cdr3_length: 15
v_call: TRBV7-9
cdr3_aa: CASSPTGLGNQPQHF

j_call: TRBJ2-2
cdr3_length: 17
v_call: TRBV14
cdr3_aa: CASSPTHVQIYTGELFF

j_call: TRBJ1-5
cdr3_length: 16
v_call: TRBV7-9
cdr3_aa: CASSLESQGPNQPQHF

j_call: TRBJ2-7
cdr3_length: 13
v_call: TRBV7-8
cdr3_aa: CASSLPSSHEQYF

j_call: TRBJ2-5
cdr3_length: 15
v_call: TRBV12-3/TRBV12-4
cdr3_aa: CASSRRLAGTETQYF

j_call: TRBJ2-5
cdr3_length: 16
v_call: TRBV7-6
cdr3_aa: CASSPSRGTGKETQYF

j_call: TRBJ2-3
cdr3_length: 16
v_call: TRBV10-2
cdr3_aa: CASSEGAYLATDTQYF

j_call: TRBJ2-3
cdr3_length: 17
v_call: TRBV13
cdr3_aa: CASSPRGGAWGTDTQYF

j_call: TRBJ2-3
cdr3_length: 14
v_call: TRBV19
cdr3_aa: CASSIARPTDTQYF

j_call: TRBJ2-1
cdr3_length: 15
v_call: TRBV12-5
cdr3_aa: CASGPPDWELDEQFF

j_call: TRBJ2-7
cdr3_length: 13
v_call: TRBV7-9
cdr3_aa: CASSFGPSYEQYF

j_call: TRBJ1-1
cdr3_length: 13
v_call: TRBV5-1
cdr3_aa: CASSSGTATEAFF

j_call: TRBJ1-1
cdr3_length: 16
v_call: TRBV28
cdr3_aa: CASSLDETGPNTEAFF

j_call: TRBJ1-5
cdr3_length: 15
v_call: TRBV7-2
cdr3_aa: CASSLDQGRNQPQHF

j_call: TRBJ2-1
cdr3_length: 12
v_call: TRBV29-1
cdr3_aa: CSVPASFNEQFF

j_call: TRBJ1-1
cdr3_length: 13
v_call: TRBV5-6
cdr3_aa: CASSIQGWTEAFF

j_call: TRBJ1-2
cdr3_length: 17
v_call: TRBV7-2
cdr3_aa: CASSLDSQDLRGYGYTF

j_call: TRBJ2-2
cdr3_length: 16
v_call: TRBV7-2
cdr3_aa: CASVRLDSSNTGELFF

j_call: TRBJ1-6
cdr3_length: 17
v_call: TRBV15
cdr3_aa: CATSSPGTGGFNSPLHF

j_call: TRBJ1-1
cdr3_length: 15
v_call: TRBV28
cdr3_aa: CASSLTGGGEAEAFF

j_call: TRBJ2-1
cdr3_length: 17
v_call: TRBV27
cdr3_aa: CASSPPPRDGRYNEQFF

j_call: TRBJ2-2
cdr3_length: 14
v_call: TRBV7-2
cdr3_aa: CASSLDGVTGELFF

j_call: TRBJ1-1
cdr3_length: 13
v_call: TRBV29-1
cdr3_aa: CSVVEGGYTEAFF

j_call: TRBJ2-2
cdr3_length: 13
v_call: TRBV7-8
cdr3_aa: CASSSGLTGELFF

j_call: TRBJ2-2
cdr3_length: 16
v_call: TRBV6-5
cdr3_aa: CASRILPGGPPGELFF

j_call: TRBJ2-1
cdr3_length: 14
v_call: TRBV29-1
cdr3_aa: CSVYRDRGRDEQFF

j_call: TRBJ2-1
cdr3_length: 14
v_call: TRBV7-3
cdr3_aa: CASAGVGEDNEQFF

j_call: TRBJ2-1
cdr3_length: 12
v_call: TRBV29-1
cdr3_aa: CSVEGSNNEQFF

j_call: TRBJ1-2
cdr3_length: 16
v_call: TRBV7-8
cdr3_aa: CASSFDPGQGDYGYTF

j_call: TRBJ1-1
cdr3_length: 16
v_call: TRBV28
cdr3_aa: CASSLLGTYSNTEAFF

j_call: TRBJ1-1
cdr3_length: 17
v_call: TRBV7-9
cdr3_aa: CASTTGAGARSGTEAFF

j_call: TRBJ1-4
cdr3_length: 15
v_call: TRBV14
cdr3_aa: CASSQRGFSDEKLFF

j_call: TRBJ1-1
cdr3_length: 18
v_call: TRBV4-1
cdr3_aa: CASSQAYWSGIKNTEAFF

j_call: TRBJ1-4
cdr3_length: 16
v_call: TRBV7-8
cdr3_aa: CASSQTPGRSYEKLFF

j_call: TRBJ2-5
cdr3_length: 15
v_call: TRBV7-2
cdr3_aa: CASSPWPSGGETQYF

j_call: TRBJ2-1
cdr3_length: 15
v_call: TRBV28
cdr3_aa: CASSPWDRADNEQFF

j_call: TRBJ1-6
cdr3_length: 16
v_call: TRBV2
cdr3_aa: CASSERRASYNSPLHF

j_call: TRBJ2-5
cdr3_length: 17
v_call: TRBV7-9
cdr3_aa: CASTQEWGGPLQETQYF

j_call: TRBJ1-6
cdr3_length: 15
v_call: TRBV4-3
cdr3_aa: CASSQDLGAISPLHF

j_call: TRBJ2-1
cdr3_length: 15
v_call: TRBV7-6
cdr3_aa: CASSLGIGRYNEQFF

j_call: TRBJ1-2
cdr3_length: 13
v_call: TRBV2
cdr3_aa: CASTVGRPYGYTF

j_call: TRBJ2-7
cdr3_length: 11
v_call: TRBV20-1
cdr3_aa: CSARGPREQYF

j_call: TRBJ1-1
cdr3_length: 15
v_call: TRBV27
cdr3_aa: CASSLYRFMNTEAFF

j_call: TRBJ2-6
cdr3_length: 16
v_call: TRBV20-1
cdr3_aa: CSARSGEGTGANVLTF

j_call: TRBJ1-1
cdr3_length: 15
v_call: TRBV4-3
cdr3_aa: CASSQLRGRNTEAFF

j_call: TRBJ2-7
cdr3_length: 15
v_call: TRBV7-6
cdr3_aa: CASSASGAFPYEQYF

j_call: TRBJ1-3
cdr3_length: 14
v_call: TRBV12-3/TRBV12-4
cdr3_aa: CASSRGNAGNTIYF

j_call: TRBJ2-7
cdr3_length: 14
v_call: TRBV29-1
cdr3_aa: CSVEGRENSYEQYF

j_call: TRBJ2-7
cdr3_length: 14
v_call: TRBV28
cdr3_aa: CASSFLGVGYEQYF

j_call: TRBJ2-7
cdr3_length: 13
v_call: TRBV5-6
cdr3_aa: CASSLRGPYEQYF

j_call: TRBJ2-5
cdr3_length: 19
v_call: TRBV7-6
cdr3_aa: CASSSHRDRESMDQETQYF

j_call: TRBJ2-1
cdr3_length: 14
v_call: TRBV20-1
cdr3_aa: CSAGRDPLNPEQFF

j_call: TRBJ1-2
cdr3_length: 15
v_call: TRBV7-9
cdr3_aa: CASSSTLTGIYGYTF

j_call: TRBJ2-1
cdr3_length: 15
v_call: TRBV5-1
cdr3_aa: CASSLKLLPYNEQFF

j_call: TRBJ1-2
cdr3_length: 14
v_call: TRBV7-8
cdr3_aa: CASSFTGEGYGYTF

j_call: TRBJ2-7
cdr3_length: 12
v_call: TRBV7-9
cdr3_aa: CASSFGAIEQYF